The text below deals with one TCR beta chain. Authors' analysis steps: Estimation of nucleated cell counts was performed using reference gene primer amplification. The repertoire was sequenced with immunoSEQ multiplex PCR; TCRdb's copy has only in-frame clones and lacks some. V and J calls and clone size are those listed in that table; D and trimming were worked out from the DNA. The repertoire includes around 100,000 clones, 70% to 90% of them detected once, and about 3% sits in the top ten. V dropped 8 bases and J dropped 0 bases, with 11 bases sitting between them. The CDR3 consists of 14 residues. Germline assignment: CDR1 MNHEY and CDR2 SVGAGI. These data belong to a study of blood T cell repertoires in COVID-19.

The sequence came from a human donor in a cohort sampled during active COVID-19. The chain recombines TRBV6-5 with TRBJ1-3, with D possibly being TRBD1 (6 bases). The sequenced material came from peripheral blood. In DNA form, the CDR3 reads TGTGCCAGCCGGGGACATACCTCTGGAAACACCATATATTTT. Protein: CASRGHTSGNTIYF.